A single sample is the source of the 20 T cell receptor beta chains below, sequenced in a study of regulatory T cells in long-lasting Graves disease. Library construction for TCR beta used iRepertoire HTBI primers and Arm-PCR of CDR3 regions. One entry per CDR3 protein results from TCRdb running MiXCR on the multiplex PCR reads. The sample records approximately 400,000 distinct CDR3 sequences, about a quarter being singletons. The sample's time point: persistent/refractory GD, antithyroid drugs over 5 years with positive TRAb. PBMC RNA was the source of the TCR library. The sample consisted of peripheral blood mononuclear cells (PBMCs), taken when the disease was refractory, from a patient treated with antithyroid drugs. All receptors come from a female donor with Graves disease.

The chain is built from TRBV20-1 and TRBJ1-5; 7 nucleotides line up with TRBD1. CDR1 and CDR2 from the germline V gene are DFQATT and SNEGSKA (reference sequence). This CDR3 is built from 15 residues. Germline trimming cut 4 bases from V and 4 bases from J; bases unmatched to any gene: 10. CDR3 in amino acids: CSATGTRQGNQPQHF. The CDR3 DNA reads TGCAGTGCTACCGGAACTAGACAGGGAAATCAGCCCCAGCATTTT.

The chain is built from TRBV27 and TRBJ2-2, with D unclear. Per the germline V gene, CDR1 is MNHEY and CDR2 is SMNVEV (reference sequence). This CDR3 contains 13 residues. The V and J ends lost 3 bases and 13 bases respectively, with 15 bases between them. The CDR3 DNA reads as TGTGCCAGCAGTTTTCGACAATTAAATCGGCTGTTTTTT. Protein product: CASSFRQLNRLFF.

The V gene is TRBV3-1, the J gene TRBJ2-1, with 8 nucleotides matching TRBD1. This CDR3 is 13 amino acids long. V was clipped by 8 bases and J by 4 bases; unmatched bases: 4. Germline V CDR1 and CDR2: LGHDT, YNNKEL (reference sequence). The CDR3 region has the DNA TGTGCCAGCTCCCGGGACAGGTACAATGAGCAGTTCTTC. Protein product: CASSRDRYNEQFF.

This clonotype was picked up one time. In this CDR3 the conserved last residue, phenylalanine or tryptophan, is missing, so a read error is likely. The V and J genes are TRBV2 and TRBJ1-1; unclear D gene. Trimming removed 3 bases at V and 5 bases at J, with 7 bases between. From germline, CDR1 is SNHLY and CDR2 FYNNEI. The CDR3 is made up of 12 amino acids. The CDR3 nucleotides read TGTGCCAGCAGTGAGGTTTTTACTGAAGCTTTCTCT. It is translated as CASSEVFTEAFS.

This clonotype was seen only a few times. This rearrangement joins TRBV5-5 to TRBJ2-7; D may correspond to TRBD1 or TRBD2 (5 bases each). The CDR3 is 16 amino acids. V was shortened by 4 bases and J by 3 bases, with 20 bases between the two germline ends. The germline gives CDR1 SGHKS, CDR2 YYEKEE (reference sequence). CDR3 nucleotide sequence: TGTGCCAGCAGCATAGACGAGGGGAGAGGTGGCTACGAGCAGTACTTC. It specifies CASSIDEGRGGYEQYF.

The sample holds many counts of this clonotype. The rearrangement links TRBV6-1 to TRBJ1-5, with D uncertain. This CDR3 has 13 amino acids. Trimming took off 7 bases at V and 0 bases at J, with 7 bases between the two ends. The germline V gene encodes CDR1 MNHNS and CDR2 SASEGT. CDR3 in DNA: TGTGCCAGCACCGACTATAGCAATCAGCCCCAGCATTTT. Translating gives CASTDYSNQPQHF.

V is TRBV29-1 and J is TRBJ2-4, with unresolved D. Trimming pared 4 bases from V and 0 bases from J, leaving 10 bases between. CDR3 length equals 14 residues. CDR1 is SQVTM, CDR2 ANQGSEA, per germline. The CDR3 region has the DNA TGCAGCGTTGTTTGGTCCATAGCCAAAAACATTCAGTACTTC. Amino acids: CSVVWSIAKNIQYF. Full variable domain (remainder filled in from reference TRBV29-1 and TRBJ2-4): SAVISQKPSRDICQRGTSLTIQCQVDSQVTMMFWYRQQPGQSLTLIATANQGSEATYESGFVIDKFPISRPNLTFSTLTVSNMSPEDSSIYLCSVVWSIAKNIQYFGAGTRLSVL.

This clonotype was detected only a few times. This likely comes from a read error, as the CDR3 has no conserved phenylalanine or tryptophan at its end. The CDR3 DNA is TGTGCCAGCCGGCTAGCGGGAGTTTGGGAGACCCAGTACCTC. This encodes CASRLAGVWETQYL. This chain uses TRBV12-3 or TRBV12-4 with TRBJ2-5; TRBD2 matches at 10 bases. The CDR3 spans 14 residues. V trimming: 8 bases; J trimming: 5 bases; junction bases outside the gene matches: 8.

This clonotype was detected only a few times. The chain's CDR3 is CASSLPNHTSGSPETQYF. In DNA form, the CDR3 reads TGCGCCAGCAGCTTGCCTAACCACACTAGCGGGAGCCCGGAGACCCAGTACTTC. The V gene is TRBV5-1, the J gene TRBJ2-5, with 11 bases that match TRBD2. V lost 1 base and J lost 5; bases outside the gene matches: 13. Germline assignment: CDR1 SGHRS and CDR2 YFSETQ. This CDR3 has 18 amino acids.

To note about this clonotype: A much larger clone sits a single nucleotide away, making a read error possible. V gene TRBV5-6 combines with J gene TRBJ2-7, with 7 bases lining up with TRBD1. CDR1 and CDR2 from the germline V gene are SGHDT and YYEEEE. The CDR3 is 13 amino acids. The CDR3 nucleotides read TGTGCCAGCAGGTTGGGACAGACCTACGAGCAGTACTTC. It encodes CASRLGQTYEQYF.

This clonotype was recorded a few times. The V and J genes are TRBV29-1 and TRBJ1-2, with 10 bases lining up with TRBD1. V shed 6 bases and J 7 bases; nucleotides not matched to a gene: 8. This CDR3 comprises 13 residues. Germline CDR1 reads SQVTM; CDR2 reads ANQGSEA. The CDR3 region is CSVGDRGSGGYTF. Written as DNA, the CDR3 is TGCAGCGTCGGGGACAGGGGTAGTGGTGGCTACACCTTC.

This clonotype showed up just a few times. This chain joins TRBV19 and TRBJ2-7; no definite D call. This CDR3 has 16 residues. Germline V gives CDR1 LNHDA, CDR2 SQIVND (reference sequence). Deletions cut 5 bases from V and 2 bases from J, with 19 bases between. The CDR3 DNA sequence: TGTGCCAGTAGTGACTCACATGCTGGATTCACCTACGAGCAGTACTTC. It encodes CASSDSHAGFTYEQYF.

Only a few counts were recorded for this clonotype. This chain connects TRBV20-1 to TRBJ2-4; D is possibly TRBD1 or TRBD2 (5 bases each). The CDR3 loop spans 12 amino acids. V lost 3 bases and J lost 5, with 8 bases in between. Germline V gene data show CDR1 as DFQATT and CDR2 as SNEGSKA (reference sequence). In DNA, the CDR3 is TGCAGTGCTAGGGGACGGGAAAACATTCAGTACTTC. Its protein is CSARGRENIQYF.

This chain's CDR3 is CASSLTGQVYGYTF. The CDR3 region has the DNA TGTGCCAGCAGCTTGACGGGACAGGTTTATGGCTACACCTTC. The chain recombines TRBV5-4 with TRBJ1-2, with 8 bases matching TRBD1. Germline CDR1 SGHNT, CDR2 YYREEE (reference sequence). There are 14 residues in the CDR3. With V trimmed by 1 base and J by 5 bases, 4 bases remained unmatched. The full variable domain, completed using reference TRBV5-4 and TRBJ1-2, is ETGVTQSPTHLIKTRGQQVTLRCSSQSGHNTVSWYQQALGQGPQFIFQYYREEENGRGNFPPRFSGLQFPNYSSELNVNALELDDSALYLCASSLTGQVYGYTFGSGTRLTVV.

Only a few counts were recorded for this clonotype. The chain recombines TRBV20-1 with TRBJ2-2; TRBD2 agrees at 10 bases. The CDR3 runs 15 residues. V lost 3 bases to trimming and J lost 7 bases; unmatched junction nucleotides: 8. Germline-derived CDR1 and CDR2 are DFQATT and SNEGSKA (reference sequence). The CDR3 is CSASTGLAEYGELFF. The CDR3 nucleotides are TGCAGTGCTAGTACCGGACTAGCGGAATACGGGGAGCTGTTTTTT.

As concerns this clonotype: Possible read error: a much larger clone is one base away. No conserved phenylalanine or tryptophan ends this CDR3, so it is likely a read error. This rearrangement joins TRBV5-1 to TRBJ2-1; 16 bases match TRBD2. Germline trimming cut 4 bases from V and 6 bases from J; bases unmatched to any gene: 4. The CDR3 runs 16 residues. Germline lookup yields CDR1 SGHRS and CDR2 YFSETQ. This CDR3 reads CASSQGTSGRVNEQFL. The CDR3 region has the DNA TGCGCCAGCAGCCAAGGGACTAGCGGGAGGGTCAATGAGCAGTTCCTC.

This clonotype occurred a few times. V gene TRBV19 combines with J gene TRBJ1-1; 9 positions match TRBD1. Germline V lookup: CDR1 LNHDA, CDR2 SQIVND (reference sequence). The CDR3 is made up of 16 amino acids. Trimming removed 6 bases from V and 3 bases from J; junction bases left unmatched: 11. The chain's CDR3 is CASRLIPGQGYTEAFF. The CDR3 DNA reads TGTGCCAGTAGACTCATACCGGGACAGGGTTACACTGAAGCTTTCTTT.

The chain joins TRBV10-3 to TRBJ2-7, with no clear D. The CDR3 loop spans 14 amino acids. With 2 bases removed from V and 5 bases from J, the gap between germline ends came to 13 bases. Looked up from germline, CDR1 is ENHRY and CDR2 is SYGVKD. CDR3 loop: CAISEQGLLDEQYF. The CDR3 DNA follows: TGTGCCATCAGTGAGCAAGGGTTATTGGACGAGCAGTACTTC.

At least ten counts were recorded for this clonotype. The chain combines TRBV2 with TRBJ2-5, with 9 bases fitting TRBD2. V trimming: 7 bases; J trimming: 1 base; junction bases outside the gene matches: 13. This CDR3 region has 17 residues. Germline V gives CDR1 SNHLY, CDR2 FYNNEI. The DNA for the CDR3 is TGTGCCAGCAAAGGGGCTAGCGGGACGCCGCCCCAAGAGACCCAGTACTTC. Translating it yields CASKGASGTPPQETQYF.

Worth noting for this clonotype: Mismatch with germline at one junction end may stem from a read error. This chain joins TRBV5-1 and TRBJ2-7, with D perhaps TRBD1 or TRBD2 (6 bases each). The length of the CDR3 is 13 residues. CDR1 is SGHRS and CDR2 is YFSETQ in the germline V gene. CDR3 amino acids: CASSLAGAYGQYF. Here the CDR3 DNA reads TGCGCCAGCAGCTTGGCGGGGGCCTACGGGCAGTACTTC.